A selection of T cell receptor beta chains follows, all from one sample in a study of cytomegalovirus exposure and HLA in healthy donors. TCRdb's copy holds only in-frame clones and misses some; the assay was immunoSEQ multiplex PCR. The repertoire holds around 210,000 clones, with about four fifths as singletons. The sample comprised PBMCs. The receptors originated from a male donor in good health and CMV-seropositive. Both conserved end residues are part of each CDR3. D genes are given only for firm matches. Clone size, where shown, is once, few, many, or a class for clones that have expanded.

D: TRBD1; J: TRBJ2-2; V: TRBV7-3; size: NA; DNA: TGTGCCAGCAGCTATAGACAGGGAAACACCGGGGAGCTGTTTTTT; CDR3: CASSYRQGNTGELFF
D: TRBD1; J: TRBJ1-2; V: TRBV28; size: NA; DNA: TGTGCCAGCAGCCTGACAGGGATAGATGGCTACACCTTC; CDR3: CASSLTGIDGYTF
D: NA; J: TRBJ2-7; V: TRBV5-6; size: NA; DNA: TGTGCCAGCAGTCGGCAGGATTATCACGAGCAGTACTTC; CDR3: CASSRQDYHEQYF
D: TRBD2; J: TRBJ2-1; V: TRBV11-2; size: NA; DNA: TGTGCCAGCAGCTTTGGTACTAGCGGGAACTACAATGAGCAGTTCTTC; CDR3: CASSFGTSGNYNEQFF
D: NA; J: TRBJ2-1; V: TRBV4-3; size: NA; DNA: TGCGCCAGCAGCCAAGGAGCGGGCAATGAGCAGTTCTTC; CDR3: CASSQGAGNEQFF
D: NA; J: TRBJ1-2; V: TRBV5-1; size: NA; DNA: TGCGCCAGCAGCTTAACCAGCAGACTTGGCTACACCTTC; CDR3: CASSLTSRLGYTF
D: TRBD1; J: TRBJ2-7; V: TRBV9; size: NA; DNA: TGTGCCAGCATCCTTTTGACACAGGGGTCCTACGAGCAGTACTTC; CDR3: CASILLTQGSYEQYF
D: NA; J: TRBJ2-7; V: TRBV6-5; size: NA; DNA: TGTGCCAGCAGTGAAATAGGGGCAGTCTACGAGCAGTACTTC; CDR3: CASSEIGAVYEQYF
D: TRBD1; J: TRBJ1-1; V: TRBV18; size: NA; DNA: TGTGCCAGCTCACCTCTCCAGGGGGACAACACTGAAGCTTTCTTT; CDR3: CASSPLQGDNTEAFF
D: TRBD2; J: TRBJ2-1; V: TRBV7-3; size: NA; DNA: TGTGCCAGCAGCTTAATTGGCGGGAGCAGCAATGAGCAGTTCTTC; CDR3: CASSLIGGSSNEQFF
D: TRBD2; J: TRBJ2-7; V: TRBV7-2; size: few; DNA: TGTGCCAGCAGCTACCGAGCGGGAGGGTTCAACGAGCAGTACTTC; CDR3: CASSYRAGGFNEQYF
D: TRBD1; J: TRBJ1-2; V: TRBV27; size: NA; DNA: TGTGCCAGCAGTACAAGGGGGCGCAACTATGGCTACACCTTC; CDR3: CASSTRGRNYGYTF
D: NA; J: TRBJ1-1; V: TRBV6-1; size: NA; DNA: TGTGCCAGCAGTGACACAGTCTTCAACACTGAAGCTTTCTTT; CDR3: CASSDTVFNTEAFF
D: TRBD2; J: TRBJ2-7; V: TRBV7-2; size: NA; DNA: TGTGCCAGCAGCTTTGGACTAGCGGATACCTACGAGCAGTACTTC; CDR3: CASSFGLADTYEQYF
D: TRBD1; J: TRBJ2-7; V: TRBV25-1; size: NA; DNA: TGTGCCAGCAGTGGACAGGGGAGTTACGAGCAGTACTTC; CDR3: CASSGQGSYEQYF
D: TRBD1; J: TRBJ2-1; V: TRBV6-5; size: NA; DNA: TGTGCCACCTGTCCGGGACAGAGCCTTAAGGATGAGCAGTTCTTC; CDR3: CATCPGQSLKDEQFF
D: TRBD2; J: TRBJ2-1; V: TRBV6-5; size: NA; DNA: TGTGCCAGCAGACAGACGGGACTAGCCTACAATGAGCAGTTCTTC; CDR3: CASRQTGLAYNEQFF
D: TRBD1; J: TRBJ1-6; V: TRBV11-2; size: NA; DNA: TGTGCCAGCAGTTCCCCCGGGACAGGGGGACGATCACCCCTCCACTTT; CDR3: CASSSPGTGGRSPLHF
D: NA; J: TRBJ1-1; V: TRBV5-6; size: NA; DNA: TGTGCCAGCAGCTTGTGGGGGCAAAACACTGAAGCTTTCTTT; CDR3: CASSLWGQNTEAFF
D: TRBD2; J: TRBJ2-3; V: TRBV7-2; size: few; DNA: TGTGCCAGCAGCCGTAGCGGGGCAGATACGCAGTATTTT; CDR3: CASSRSGADTQYF
D: NA; J: TRBJ2-3; V: TRBV9; size: NA; DNA: TGTGCCAGCAGCCCAGGGGTACACGGCGACACAGATACGCAGTATTTT; CDR3: CASSPGVHGDTDTQYF
D: TRBD1; J: TRBJ2-1; V: TRBV6-5; size: NA; DNA: TGTGCCAGCAGTTACTCGACAGGGGAGCTGTACAATGAGCAGTTCTTC; CDR3: CASSYSTGELYNEQFF
D: NA; J: TRBJ1-2; V: TRBV4-1; size: NA; DNA: TGCGCCAGCAGCCAAGCTGGCAGCGTTATCTATGGCTACACCTTC; CDR3: CASSQAGSVIYGYTF
D: TRBD1; J: TRBJ1-5; V: TRBV7-6; size: NA; DNA: TGTGCCAGCAGCTCCCAAGCCGGACAGGGAACTCATCAGCCCCAGCATTTT; CDR3: CASSSQAGQGTHQPQHF
D: NA; J: TRBJ2-1; V: TRBV27; size: NA; DNA: TGTGCCAGCGATTCGGGGGGCATAAGCTCCTACAATGAGCAGTTCTTC; CDR3: CASDSGGISSYNEQFF
D: NA; J: TRBJ1-3; V: TRBV19; size: NA; DNA: TGTGCCAGTAGTATGGGCAGCTCTGGAAACACCATATATTTT; CDR3: CASSMGSSGNTIYF
D: TRBD1; J: TRBJ2-6; V: TRBV13; size: NA; DNA: TGTGCCAGCAGCTTGAGGGGTAACAGGGGCTCTAGAGGGGCCAACGTCCTGACTTTC; CDR3: CASSLRGNRGSRGANVLTF
D: NA; J: TRBJ1-5; V: TRBV4-1; size: NA; DNA: TGCGCCAGCAGCCAAGTCGACAGCGTCAATCAGCCCCAGCATTTT; CDR3: CASSQVDSVNQPQHF
D: NA; J: TRBJ2-2; V: TRBV7-7; size: few; DNA: TGTGCTAGCAGCTCACTTACAGCGAACACCGGGGAGCTGTTTTTT; CDR3: CASSSLTANTGELFF
D: TRBD2; J: TRBJ2-1; V: TRBV11-3; size: once; DNA: TGTGCCAGCAGCTTAGACCCCCGGACTAGCGGGAGTGCGGGGAACAATGAGCAGCTCTTC; CDR3: CASSLDPRTSGSAGNNEQLF
D: TRBD2; J: TRBJ2-1; V: TRBV7-6; size: NA; DNA: TGTGCCAGCAGCCCTAGGACTAGCGGGTCCTACAATGAGCAGTTCTTC; CDR3: CASSPRTSGSYNEQFF
D: TRBD2; J: TRBJ2-1; V: TRBV10-3; size: NA; DNA: TGTGCCATCAGTGTTTCTAGCGGGGCTTATGAGCAGTTCTTC; CDR3: CAISVSSGAYEQFF
D: TRBD2; J: TRBJ2-7; V: TRBV5-1; size: NA; DNA: TGCGCCAGCAGCTTGTGGCCTAGCGGGAGCTACGAGCAGTACTTC; CDR3: CASSLWPSGSYEQYF
D: NA; J: TRBJ2-7; V: TRBV6-5; size: NA; DNA: TGTGCCAGGGGGAAGTGGGAGGAGTACGAGCAGTACTTC; CDR3: CARGKWEEYEQYF
D: NA; J: TRBJ1-1; V: TRBV4-1; size: once; DNA: TGCGCCAGCAGCCTTACAGGGAGCCCCCAGAACACTGAAGCTTTCTTT; CDR3: CASSLTGSPQNTEAFF
D: NA; J: TRBJ1-1; V: TRBV5-8; size: NA; DNA: TGTGCCAGCAGCTTGGGGTGGCAGGCTGAAGCTTTCTTT; CDR3: CASSLGWQAEAFF
D: NA; J: TRBJ1-1; V: TRBV30; size: NA; DNA: TGTGCCTGGAGTACGGGGGGGCCTGGGGGCACTGAAGCTTTCTTT; CDR3: CAWSTGGPGGTEAFF
D: TRBD1; J: TRBJ1-1; V: TRBV7-6; size: NA; DNA: TGTGCCAGCAGCTCCCCTCAGGGGGCGCGAAACACTGAAGCTTTCTTT; CDR3: CASSSPQGARNTEAFF
D: NA; J: TRBJ2-1; V: TRBV7-9; size: NA; DNA: TGTTCCAGCAGCTCCCCCCTAGCGCCCTCCTACAATGAGCAGTTCTTC; CDR3: CSSSSPLAPSYNEQFF
D: NA; J: TRBJ2-7; V: TRBV11-3; size: NA; DNA: TGTGCCAGCAGCCCAGGGTCCCCCTCCTACGAGCAGTACTTC; CDR3: CASSPGSPSYEQYF
D: NA; J: TRBJ2-2; V: TRBV7-9; size: NA; DNA: TGTGCCAGCAGCCCGAGGGAACGCCGCACCGGGGAGCTGTTTTTT; CDR3: CASSPRERRTGELFF
D: TRBD2; J: TRBJ2-2; V: TRBV2; size: NA; DNA: TGTGCCAGCAGGGACTTCGGGGGGACCGGGGAGCTGTTTTTT; CDR3: CASRDFGGTGELFF
D: NA; J: TRBJ2-7; V: TRBV6-1; size: NA; DNA: TGTGCCAGCAGTGTCTTTCCGGACAGCTACGAGCAGTACTTC; CDR3: CASSVFPDSYEQYF
D: TRBD2; J: TRBJ2-5; V: TRBV5-8; size: NA; DNA: TGTGCCAGCAGCTTGGCCGGGGGGAGGCTTCAAGAGACCCAGTACTTC; CDR3: CASSLAGGRLQETQYF
D: NA; J: TRBJ2-3; V: TRBV5-1; size: once; DNA: TGCGCCAGCAGCTTGGGACAGGCAGCCACAGATACGCAGTATTTT; CDR3: CASSLGQAATDTQYF
D: NA; J: TRBJ1-6; V: TRBV27; size: NA; DNA: TGTGCCAGCAGTCCCATGAAGAGCTCCTATAATTCACCCCTCCACTTT; CDR3: CASSPMKSSYNSPLHF
D: NA; J: TRBJ2-3; V: TRBV5-1; size: NA; DNA: TGCGCCAGCAGCTTGTACAGGGCTTCAGCCCCAGATATGCAGTATTTT; CDR3: CASSLYRASAPDMQYF
D: NA; J: TRBJ2-1; V: TRBV7-9; size: once; DNA: TGTGCCAGCAGCGCCCCCGGGGATGAGCAGTTCTTC; CDR3: CASSAPGDEQFF
D: TRBD2; J: TRBJ2-7; V: TRBV27; size: NA; DNA: TGTGCCAGCAGTTCAGCAAAGCGGGGGTGGGAGCAGTACTTC; CDR3: CASSSAKRGWEQYF
D: TRBD1; J: TRBJ1-2; V: TRBV18; size: NA; DNA: TGTGCCAGCTCACCACCTGGGACAGGGCATGGCTACACCTTC; CDR3: CASSPPGTGHGYTF
D: NA; J: TRBJ2-3; V: TRBV4-2; size: NA; DNA: TGTGCCAGCAGCCAAGGTCGGACCGGGATCACAGATACGCAGTATTTT; CDR3: CASSQGRTGITDTQYF
D: NA; J: TRBJ2-7; V: TRBV6-4; size: NA; DNA: TGTGCCAGCAGTGACTACGCCGGGAACGAGCAGTACTTC; CDR3: CASSDYAGNEQYF
D: NA; J: TRBJ1-3; V: TRBV7-9; size: NA; DNA: TGTGCCAGCAGCGATTGGACAGAGAGGAACACCATATATTTT; CDR3: CASSDWTERNTIYF
D: NA; J: TRBJ1-3; V: TRBV19; size: NA; DNA: TGTGCCAGTAGTATGGGCAGCCGTGGAAACACCATATATTTT; CDR3: CASSMGSRGNTIYF
D: NA; J: TRBJ1-1; V: TRBV7-2; size: NA; DNA: TGTGCCAGCAGCTTCGGTTTACGGACTGAAGCTTTCTTT; CDR3: CASSFGLRTEAFF
D: NA; J: TRBJ2-3; V: TRBV28; size: NA; DNA: TGTGCCAGCAGTTTCGGGCTAGCTACAGATACGCAGTATTTT; CDR3: CASSFGLATDTQYF
D: NA; J: TRBJ2-3; V: TRBV5-1; size: once; DNA: TGCGCCAGCAGCCTAGAAATCACAGATACGCAGTATTTT; CDR3: CASSLEITDTQYF